The entry that follows covers one TCR beta chain sequence. The sample originates from a study of T cell repertoires in ileal Crohn's disease. The time point denotes: neoterminal ileum biopsy at postoperative endoscopy, about 6 months after surgery. Trimming shortened V by 0 bases and J by 3 bases, and 15 bases separated the two germline ends. Germline V lookup: CDR1 LGHNA, CDR2 YNFKEQ. This CDR3 has 16 amino acids. TCRdb keeps only in-frame clones here, not all; method: immunoSEQ multiplex PCR. The table lists some 14,000 clones, just under 80% of them singletons. The clonotype comes from an adult with Crohn's disease. The sequenced sample was ileal tissue. The J gene is TRBJ2-7, the V gene TRBV4-2, with D perhaps assigned TRBD1 or TRBD2 (5 bases each). CDR3 DNA: TGTGCCAGCAGCCAAGATGGGACGGGTGGCCACTACGAGCAGTACTTC. Protein sequence: CASSQDGTGGHYEQYF.